The 27 T cell receptor beta chains given below trace back to one sample, sequenced in a study of T cells in Graves' hyperthyroidism and ophthalmopathy. Using RNA transcripts as the source, TCR beta CDR3 regions were amplified. HTBI primers were the set used in a first-round RT-PCR of the TCR CDR3. TCRdb reprocessed the multiplex PCR reads with MiXCR, giving one entry per CDR3 protein. The sample has roughly 700,000 distinct CDR3 sequences; 13% to 15% are singletons. Sequencing was done on a sample of blood. The receptor source for this set is a young woman with Graves' hyperthyroidism.

In this sample, this clonotype turned up many times. The chain uses TRBV30 and TRBJ1-2; 8 bases match TRBD1. The J segment lost 5 bases and the V segment lost 7 bases, leaving 12 bases of the junction unmatched. CDR1 and CDR2 from the germline V gene are GTSNPN and SVGIG (reference sequence). This CDR3 comprises 14 residues. CDR3: CAFPTTGAEYGYTF. CDR3 bases: TGTGCCTTCCCGACGACAGGGGCCGAATATGGCTACACCTTC.

This clonotype was observed many times. The chain couples TRBV9 to TRBJ2-1; D is unclear. Germline CDR1 SGDLS, CDR2 YYNGEE. With 0 bases removed from V and 10 bases from J, the gap between germline ends came to 14 bases. The CDR3 extends over 14 amino acids. CDR3 loop: CASSVASSLDEQFF. CDR3 nucleotide sequence: TGTGCCAGCAGCGTAGCTAGTTCGCTCGACGAGCAGTTCTTC.

Ten or more counts support this clonotype. CDR3 amino acids: CSADTGLAGEGFGTDTQYF. CDR3 DNA: TGCAGTGCTGACACGGGACTAGCGGGAGAGGGGTTTGGGACAGATACGCAGTATTTT. The V and J genes are TRBV20-1 and TRBJ2-3; 14 bases fit TRBD2. The CDR3 extends over 19 amino acids. Germline-derived CDR1 and CDR2 are DFQATT and SNEGSKA (reference sequence). J lost 3 bases, V lost 5 bases, and 16 bases had no gene match.

This clonotype was observed a few times. This chain joins TRBV9 and TRBJ2-7; weak D call: TRBD2 (6 bases). Germline V gene lookup returns CDR1 SGDLS and CDR2 YYNGEE. V was shortened by 3 bases and J by 0 bases, with 13 bases between the two germline ends. The length of the CDR3 is 15 residues. The CDR3 spells CASSGGTLSSYEQYF. CDR3 sequence (DNA): TGTGCCAGCAGCGGGGGGACTTTGAGCTCCTACGAGCAGTACTTC.

The table lists this clonotype with a few counts. The chain combines TRBV4-1 with TRBJ2-7; maybe TRBD1 (6 bases). The CDR3 contains 18 residues. Germline V CDR1 and CDR2: MGHRA, YSYEKL. Trimming removed 5 bases from V and 2 bases from J, with 25 bases in between. The CDR3 DNA reads as TGCGCCAGCAGCGAGGAAGACCCATGGACAGCGCCCGCCTACGAGCAGTACTTC. The encoded protein is CASSEEDPWTAPAYEQYF.

The table lists this clonotype with a few counts. The chain combines TRBV3-1 with TRBJ2-4; D is possibly TRBD2 (6 bases). CDR1 and CDR2 from the germline V gene are LGHDT and YNNKEL (reference sequence). Trimming took off 3 bases at V and 0 bases at J, with 12 bases between the two ends. This CDR3 has 16 residues. The CDR3 coding sequence is TGTGCCAGCAGCCAGGGTTGGGGACTAGCCAAAAACATTCAGTACTTC. It translates to CASSQGWGLAKNIQYF.

This clonotype was recorded many times. The chain combines TRBV7-2 with TRBJ2-3; D gene uncertain. There are 18 residues in the CDR3. The ends were cut back, 5 bases at V and 4 bases at J, with 25 bases in the middle. Per the germline V gene, CDR1 is SGHTA and CDR2 is FQGNSA. The CDR3 region is CASSARQPNPVLPDTQYF. CDR3 coding DNA: TGTGCCAGCAGCGCCCGCCAACCAAATCCGGTCCTCCCAGATACGCAGTATTTT.

This clonotype was picked up many times. The rearrangement links TRBV7-2 to TRBJ2-7, with D hard to call. V lost 1 base, J lost 3 bases, and 7 bases lay in between. The length of the CDR3 is 13 residues. Germline CDR1 is SGHTA and CDR2 is FQGNSA. The CDR3 DNA sequence: TGTGCCAGCAGCTTAGATCCACGCTACGAGCAGTACTTC. Amino acid sequence: CASSLDPRYEQYF.

There are a few counts of this clonotype. The V call is TRBV7-8, the J call TRBJ2-7; D may be TRBD2 (6 bases). CDR1 and CDR2 (germline): SGHVS, FQNEAQ. The V gene lost 5 bases and the J gene lost 3 bases, with 20 bases spanning the gap. CDR3 length: 16 residues. The CDR3 region is CASSLMLGTSNYEQYF. CDR3 nucleotide sequence: TGTGCCAGCAGCCTAATGCTGGGGACTTCAAACTACGAGCAGTACTTC.

The V and J genes are TRBV24-1 and TRBJ2-5; 9 bases agree with TRBD1. V was pared by 2 bases and J by 6 bases, with 6 bases of the junction left unmatched. CDR1 KGHDR and CDR2 SFDVKD come from the germline V gene. This CDR3 region has 15 residues. This chain's CDR3 is CATSDWTGVGQTQYF. CDR3 DNA sequence: TGTGCCACCAGTGATTGGACAGGGGTTGGGCAGACCCAGTACTTC.

This clonotype has a handful of counts. V is TRBV7-8 and J is TRBJ1-2; no definite D call. Between the trimmed V and J ends, which lost 0 bases and 5 bases, there was a span of 7 bases. Germline values: CDR1 SGHVS, CDR2 FQNEAQ. The length of the CDR3 is 13 residues. The CDR3 DNA reads as TGTGCCAGCAGCTTAGCGACCTGGTATGGCTACACCTTC. Its protein is CASSLATWYGYTF.

This clonotype was seen a few times. The chain carries TRBV24-1 and TRBJ2-3, with TRBD2 matching 9 bases. Germline lookup yields CDR1 KGHDR and CDR2 SFDVKD. The CDR3 consists of 20 residues. V lost 0 bases and J lost 5; bases outside the gene matches: 17. The CDR3 loop is CATSDLQVGPSGRLRDTQYF. The CDR3, as DNA: TGTGCCACCAGTGATTTGCAGGTAGGGCCCAGCGGGAGGTTAAGAGATACGCAGTATTTT.

This clonotype has more than one count but fewer than ten. This chain connects TRBV7-9 to TRBJ2-7; D is possibly TRBD2 (5 bases). V dropped 2 bases and J dropped 0 bases, with 11 bases sitting between them. The germline V gene has CDR1 SEHNR and CDR2 FQNEAQ (reference sequence). This CDR3 is 15 amino acids long. The CDR3 sequence: CASSLSGESSYEQYF. The DNA for the CDR3 is TGTGCCAGCAGCTTAAGCGGAGAAAGCTCCTACGAGCAGTACTTC.

This clonotype has a count of ten or more. This chain joins TRBV6-2 or TRBV6-3 and TRBJ2-3, with 7 positions matching TRBD1. Germline CDR1 and CDR2: MNHEY and SVGEGT. The CDR3 is 14 residues long. Trimming removed 6 bases from V and 4 bases from J; junction bases left unmatched: 7. CDR3 sequence (DNA): TGTGCCAGCAGCTATGGGACAGAAGCAGATACGCAGTATTTT. It specifies CASSYGTEADTQYF.

This clonotype has a handful of counts. This chain joins TRBV4-1 and TRBJ1-5; no reliable D call. This CDR3 is 14 amino acids long. The V and J ends lost 1 base and 4 bases respectively, with 8 bases between them. Germline lookup yields CDR1 MGHRA and CDR2 YSYEKL. CDR3: CASSQGARNQPQHF. The CDR3 region has the DNA TGCGCCAGCAGCCAAGGAGCGCGGAATCAGCCCCAGCATTTT.

Ten or more counts support this clonotype. The chain recombines TRBV7-8 with TRBJ2-7, with TRBD1 matching over 9 bases. This CDR3 is 16 amino acids long. Germline lookup yields CDR1 SGHVS and CDR2 FQNEAQ. The junction had 9 bases not matched to a gene; V was cut back by 2 bases and J by 4 bases. The CDR3 bases are TGTGCCAGCAGCTTATACTCCGGGACAGGGCTTTACGAGCAGTACTTC. Translated: CASSLYSGTGLYEQYF.

This clonotype was found a few times. This chain's CDR3 is CASSPGLADKNIQYF. CDR3 bases: TGTGCCAGCAGCCCGGGACTAGCAGACAAAAACATTCAGTACTTC. V gene TRBV3-1 combines with J gene TRBJ2-4; TRBD2 aligns across 9 bases. V was clipped by 4 bases and J by 3 bases; unmatched bases: 4. Looked up from germline, CDR1 is LGHDT and CDR2 is YNNKEL (reference sequence). There are 15 residues in the CDR3.

The table lists this clonotype with many counts. This rearrangement joins TRBV18 to TRBJ2-7; 7 nucleotides line up with TRBD1. Germline lookup yields CDR1 KGHSH and CDR2 LQKENI. The length of the CDR3 is 14 residues. The ends lost 5 bases at V and 1 base at J; junction bases unmatched: 5. CDR3 region: CASSSATGSYEQYF. The CDR3 DNA sequence: TGTGCCAGCTCATCTGCGACAGGGTCCTACGAGCAGTACTTC.

In its sample, this clonotype was seen a few times. Germline and junction disagree at one end, which may indicate a read error. This sequence joins TRBV7-3 and TRBJ2-1; 9 bases agree with TRBD2. The length of the CDR3 is 18 residues. CDR1 and CDR2 from the germline V gene are SGHTA and FQGTGA. DNA for the CDR3: TGTGCCAACAGCCCCCCCTACGCGGCGGGAGGGTGGCTCAATGAGCAGTTCTTC. Residues: CANSPPYAAGGWLNEQFF.

This clonotype was seen ten or more times. This chain connects TRBV7-9 to TRBJ2-1; the D is unclear. V was pared by 5 bases and J by 6 bases, with 14 bases between. The CDR3 runs 14 residues. The V gene's germline CDR1 is SEHNR and CDR2 FQNEAQ (reference sequence). The CDR3 DNA reads as TGTGCCAGCAGCACAACGCCCCTGGGCAATGAGCAGTTCTTC. Translated: CASSTTPLGNEQFF.

Worth noting for this clonotype: One base away lies a much larger clone, so this may be a sequencing read error. The gene calls are TRBV5-6 and TRBJ2-7, with 11 bases that match TRBD2. Germline V gene data show CDR1 as SGHDT and CDR2 as YYEEEE. The CDR3 loop spans 14 amino acids. J gave up 7 bases and V 4 bases, and 7 bases lay outside the gene matches. The CDR3 region has the DNA TGTGCCAGCAGCCCTAGCGGGAGGTCCAATGAGCAGTACTTC. Translated, it gives CASSPSGRSNEQYF.

CDR3 region: CASSPDRPQELFF. The CDR3 region has the DNA TGTGCCAGCAGCCCCGACAGACCTCAGGAGCTGTTTTTT. The chain is built from TRBV28 and TRBJ2-2, with a weak D call TRBD1 (5 bases). Looked up from germline, CDR1 is MDHEN and CDR2 is SYDVKM. The CDR3 spans 13 residues. V was trimmed by 6 bases and J by 10 bases, leaving 15 bases between them.

This CDR3 reads CASYGGGLSYEQYF. The CDR3 DNA sequence: TGTGCCAGCTACGGGGGGGGTCTCTCCTACGAGCAGTACTTC. The genes are TRBV28 and TRBJ2-7, with TRBD2 matching over 8 bases. The J segment lost 0 bases and the V segment lost 8 bases, leaving 6 bases of the junction unmatched. The CDR3 totals 14 residues. Germline assignment: CDR1 MDHEN and CDR2 SYDVKM.

This clonotype turned up a few times. CDR3 nucleotides: TGTGCCAGCAGTTACTCGGGTACGGGCAGGGCCTACGAGCAGTACTTC. It is translated as CASSYSGTGRAYEQYF. The chain is built from TRBV6-2 or TRBV6-3 and TRBJ2-7, with a tentative D call TRBD1 (5 bases). Trimming took 0 bases from V and 2 from J, leaving 14 bases between them. Germline V CDR1 and CDR2: MNHEY, SVGEGT. This CDR3 has 16 amino acids.

This clonotype was picked up one time. It may be a read error: a sequence one base away is much more abundant. The rearrangement links TRBV13 to TRBJ2-7, with 8 nucleotides matching TRBD2. The CDR3 contains 16 residues. Germline CDR1 reads PRHDT; CDR2 reads FYEKMQ (reference sequence). The V segment lost 5 bases and the J segment 7 bases; nucleotides outside the gene matches: 16. Here the CDR3 reads CASSITSGIIIGEQYF. DNA of the CDR3: TGTGCCAGCAGCATAACTAGCGGTATAATAATTGGGGAGCAGTACTTC.

V usage is TRBV19 and J usage is TRBJ1-4; D ambiguous. The CDR3 sequence is 15 residues long. Trimming shortened V by 6 bases and J by 5 bases, and 16 bases separated the two germline ends. From germline, CDR1 is LNHDA and CDR2 SQIVND (reference sequence). The CDR3 coding sequence is TGTGCCAGTAGCCTCCGCGGGAGCCAAAATGAAAAACTGTTTTTT. Protein product: CASSLRGSQNEKLFF.

This clonotype was seen a handful of times. The chain links TRBV6-1 to TRBJ2-7; TRBD2 aligns across 7 bases. CDR1 is MNHNS and CDR2 is SASEGT in the germline V gene. The CDR3 consists of 15 residues. V was clipped by 6 bases and J by 5 bases; unmatched bases: 13. The CDR3: CASSPSGGRGDEQYF. DNA of the CDR3: TGTGCCAGCAGCCCCTCCGGCGGGAGAGGGGACGAGCAGTACTTC.